This T cell receptor beta chain emerged from a study of blood T cells in healthy people across ages. In the study overall: Template switching captured about one barcoded beta molecule per two T cells. Study-level points and caveats: Naive CD4+ cells and diversity were both higher in long-lived donors than in aged donors.

The second PCR ran about 6 to 12 cycles with a sample-barcoded 5' primer and J-beta primers. Template switching added a 12-random-nucleotide identifier to every cDNA molecule. In TCRdb, the 5' RACE reads were re-called with MiXCR into one record per CDR3 protein. The data hold 1.5 million or so distinct CDR3 sequences, with approximately 42% observed a single time. Donors were systemically healthy Caucasian individuals from Russia aged roughly 6 to 90 years. In its sample, this clonotype was seen a few times. The antigen remains undetermined. With V trimmed by 5 bases and J by 2 bases, 6 bases remained unmatched. Germline CDR1 and CDR2: SGHTA and FQGNSA. The CDR3 runs to 14 residues.

Specimen: blood. V and J are TRBV7-2 and TRBJ2-7; 7 bases are a match to TRBD2. This clonotype was obtained from a woman aged 18-29 years in good health. The CDR3 loop reads CASSGSGPPYEQYF. CDR3 in DNA: TGTGCCAGCAGCGGTAGCGGGCCCCCCTACGAGCAGTACTTC.